Shown below are 11 T cell receptor beta chains from a single sample sequenced in a study of blood T cell repertoires in COVID-19. This table comes from immunoSEQ multiplex PCR, and its TCRdb copy is limited to in-frame clones, with some not included. This sample yields some 56,000 clones, of which around 80% are seen a single time; 7.2% belongs to the top ten. The sample taken for sequencing was peripheral blood. Source of these receptors: a man aged 60 to 69 with acute or convalescent COVID-19.

In nucleotides, the CDR3 is TGTGCCACCAGTGACCCGACAGGGGACACCGGGGAGCTGTTTTTT. It encodes CATSDPTGDTGELFF. This chain joins TRBV24-1 and TRBJ2-2, with 8 positions matching TRBD1. Germline CDR1 is KGHDR and CDR2 is SFDVKD. The CDR3 spans 15 residues. With 4 bases clipped from V and 3 bases from J, the junction kept 3 bases outside the gene matches.

The chain couples TRBV28 to TRBJ2-7; 14 nucleotides align to TRBD2. CDR1 MDHEN and CDR2 SYDVKM come from the germline V gene. With V trimmed by 5 bases and J by 3 bases, 6 bases remained unmatched. The length of the CDR3 is 16 residues. This CDR3 is CASSLEGLAGDYEQYF. The CDR3 DNA sequence: TGTGCCAGCAGTCTCGAGGGACTAGCGGGGGACTACGAGCAGTACTTC.

The rearrangement uses TRBV6-5 and TRBJ1-6, with D unclear. Trimming stripped 8 bases from V and 7 bases from J, with 6 bases between. Germline values: CDR1 MNHEY, CDR2 SVGAGI. CDR3 length equals 11 residues. CDR3 nucleotides: TGTGCCAGCCGCCAGAATTCACCCCTCCACTTT. Its translation is CASRQNSPLHF.

V is TRBV6-1 and J is TRBJ2-7; TRBD2 matches 7 bases. The CDR3 is 17 residues long. V shed 2 bases, J shed 2 bases, and the junction held 12 bases outside the gene matches. Germline-derived CDR1 and CDR2 are MNHNS and SASEGT. Here the CDR3 DNA reads TGTGCCAGCAGTGAACGTGGTAGCGGGTCCCTCACCTACGAGCAGTACTTC. As protein: CASSERGSGSLTYEQYF.

This chain connects TRBV6-2 or TRBV6-3 to TRBJ2-3; maybe TRBD2 (6 bases). Trimming took 6 bases from V and 2 from J, leaving 15 bases between them. Germline CDR1 MNHEY, CDR2 SVGEGT. The CDR3 runs to 15 residues. Here the CDR3 reads CASSPWRGFTDTQYF. The CDR3 DNA follows: TGTGCCAGCAGCCCATGGCGGGGATTCACAGATACGCAGTATTTT.

V usage is TRBV6-6 and J usage is TRBJ1-6; D unresolved. Germline CDR1 reads MNHNY; CDR2 reads SVGAGI (reference sequence). The CDR3 is 16 amino acids. Trimming shortened V by 5 bases and J by 14 bases, and 25 bases separated the two germline ends. The DNA for the CDR3 is TGTGCCAGCAGTAAATCCGGGAACCGGGATGCTCGGGCCCTCCACTTT. Protein product: CASSKSGNRDARALHF.

In this sample, this clone turned up once. The chain carries TRBV30 and TRBJ1-2; D possibly corresponds to TRBD1 (6 bases). The CDR3 sequence is 11 residues long. Germline-derived CDR1 and CDR2 are GTSNPN and SVGIG (reference sequence). V lost 5 bases and J lost 4, with 8 bases in between. The CDR3 sequence: CAWGGPYGYTF. CDR3 sequence (DNA): TGTGCCTGGGGGGGGCCCTATGGCTACACCTTC.

The chain links TRBV11-3 to TRBJ2-5, with TRBD2 matching over 7 bases. Germline loops: CDR1 SGHNT, CDR2 YENEEA. V gave up 1 base and J gave up 1 base; unmatched junction bases: 12. CDR3 length: 18 amino acids. CDR3 DNA: TGTGCCAGCAGCTTAGGAGTGAGTAGCGGGCGATTCCAAGAGACCCAGTACTTC. Translation gives CASSLGVSSGRFQETQYF.

DNA for the CDR3: TGTGCCAGCAGTGATAAACAGGGGTCCTATAATTCACCCCTCCACTTT. This translates into CASSDKQGSYNSPLHF. The chain links TRBV27 to TRBJ1-6, with TRBD1 matching over 7 bases. This CDR3 spans 16 amino acids. Germline V CDR1 and CDR2: MNHEY, SMNVEV (reference sequence). Losses at the gene ends were 5 bases for V and 1 base for J; bases not matched to a gene: 5.

The CDR3 DNA reads TGTGCCAGCAGCGCACGTACCAGCTGGGGGGCTGAAGCTTTCTTT. It codes for CASSARTSWGAEAFF. The V and J genes are TRBV11-2 and TRBJ1-1; perhaps TRBD1 as D (5 bases). Germline lookup yields CDR1 SGHAT and CDR2 FQNNGV. V was pared by 5 bases and J by 6 bases, with 19 bases between. The CDR3 length is 15 residues.

This clone showed up just a few times. The genes are TRBV23-1 and TRBJ1-4; possibly TRBD1 for D (5 bases). TRBV23-1 is marked as an open reading frame, function uncertain. V dropped 2 bases and J dropped 4 bases, with 35 bases sitting between them. CDR3 length: 23 residues. The CDR3 DNA sequence: TGCGCCAGCAGTCAAGGCCGGGACCCCCGGGGCATTGGAACTCCGGAGGGTAATGAAAAACTGTTTTTT. Translating gives CASSQGRDPRGIGTPEGNEKLFF.